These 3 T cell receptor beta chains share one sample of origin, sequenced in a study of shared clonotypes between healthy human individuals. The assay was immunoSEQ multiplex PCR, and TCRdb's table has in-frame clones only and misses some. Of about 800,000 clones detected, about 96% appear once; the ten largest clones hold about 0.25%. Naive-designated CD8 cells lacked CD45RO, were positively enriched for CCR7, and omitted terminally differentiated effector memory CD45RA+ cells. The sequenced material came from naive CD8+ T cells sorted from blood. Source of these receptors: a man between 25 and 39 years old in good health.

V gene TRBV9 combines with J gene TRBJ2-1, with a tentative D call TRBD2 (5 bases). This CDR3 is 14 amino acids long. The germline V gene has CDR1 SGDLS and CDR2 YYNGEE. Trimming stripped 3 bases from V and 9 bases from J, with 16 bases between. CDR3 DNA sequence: TGTGCCAGCAGCGGTAGCGCTCCCTCTGGTGAGCAGTTCTTC. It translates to CASSGSAPSGEQFF.

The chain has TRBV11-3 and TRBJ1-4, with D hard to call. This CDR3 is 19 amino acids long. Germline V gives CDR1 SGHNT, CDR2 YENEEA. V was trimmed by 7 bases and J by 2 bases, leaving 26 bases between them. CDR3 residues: CASNARQQIEDLTNEKLFF. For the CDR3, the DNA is TGTGCCAGCAACGCGCGGCAGCAGATCGAAGACCTCACTAATGAAAAACTGTTTTTT.

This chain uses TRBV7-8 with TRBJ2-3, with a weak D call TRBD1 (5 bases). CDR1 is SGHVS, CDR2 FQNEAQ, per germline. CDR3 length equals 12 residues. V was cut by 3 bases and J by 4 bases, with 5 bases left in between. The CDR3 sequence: CASSLTADTQYF. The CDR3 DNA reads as TGTGCCAGCAGCTTGACAGCAGATACGCAGTATTTT. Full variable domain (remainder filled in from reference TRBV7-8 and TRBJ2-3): GAGVSQSPRYKVAKRGQDVALRCDPISGHVSLFWYQQALGQGPEFLTYFQNEAQLDKSGLPSDRFFAERPEGSVSTLKIQRTQQEDSAVYLCASSLTADTQYFGPGTRLTVL.